The sequence of this T cell receptor (beta chain) was determined in a study of cytomegalovirus exposure and HLA in healthy donors. Vbeta (60) and Jbeta (13) primers were used in the PCR. Method: immunoSEQ multiplex PCR; TCRdb's copy keeps in-frame clones and lacks some. The table has about 120,000 clones, approximately 80% seen once. The germline gives CDR1 MNHEY, CDR2 SMNVEV (reference sequence). Trimming took off 2 bases at V and 4 bases at J, with 11 bases between the two ends. CDR3 length equals 14 residues. The rearrangement links TRBV27 to TRBJ1-1; no definite D call. The sample comprised PBMCs. The sequence was obtained from a woman between 18 and 29 years old in good health and CMV-seronegative. CDR3: CASSLVGSGTEAFF. CDR3 sequence (DNA): TGTGCCAGCAGTTTAGTGGGTTCGGGCACTGAAGCTTTCTTT.